A single sample is the source of the 20 T cell receptor beta chains below, sequenced in a study of vaccination and CD4 T cells after COVID-19. No antigen is known for these receptors. The assay that was used to sequence DNA from cultured CD4+ T cells was the Oncomine TCR Beta short-read assay. TCRdb passed the PCR reads through MiXCR, listing each CDR3 protein once. The data show 20,000 or so distinct CDR3 sequences, about 45% seen once. The sample's treatment: approximately 11-day PBMC culture with coronavirus spike peptide pools or control peptides (ViraFEST assay). The sequenced material came from cultured CD4+ T cells from blood. The receptors here all came from a human donor with COVID-19.

This clonotype was found once. The chain combines TRBV6-1 with TRBJ2-3, with 9 bases aligning to TRBD1. The length of the CDR3 is 14 residues. Germline V lookup: CDR1 MNHNS, CDR2 SASEGT. The ends lost 6 bases at V and 5 bases at J; junction bases unmatched: 6. The CDR3 nucleotides are TGTGCCAGCAGCCCCGGGACAGGGAGAGATACGCAGTATTTT. Encoded protein: CASSPGTGRDTQYF.

This chain joins TRBV28 and TRBJ1-6; TRBD1 agrees at 7 bases. The CDR3 extends over 14 amino acids. Looked up from germline, CDR1 is MDHEN and CDR2 is SYDVKM. With 8 bases clipped from V and 6 bases from J, the junction kept 7 bases outside the gene matches. CDR3 nucleotide sequence: TGTGCCAGCGTCCGGGACAGTTTTAATTCACCCCTCCACTTT. It translates to CASVRDSFNSPLHF.

This clonotype was found a few times. This CDR3 is CASRGNRNTEAFF. Written as DNA, the CDR3 is TGTGCCAGCAGGGGGAACAGGAACACTGAAGCTTTCTTT. V gene TRBV7-2 combines with J gene TRBJ1-1; D unclear. CDR1 is SGHTA and CDR2 is FQGNSA in the germline V gene. This CDR3 has 13 residues. Between the trimmed V and J ends, which lost 6 bases and 1 base, there was a span of 9 bases.

The chain recombines TRBV20-1 with TRBJ2-3; 11 bases align to TRBD2. V trimming: 0 bases; J trimming: 0 bases; junction bases outside the gene matches: 2. The length of the CDR3 is 16 residues. Germline values: CDR1 DFQATT, CDR2 SNEGSKA (reference sequence). CDR3 DNA: TGCAGTGCTAGAGACAGACTAGCGGGGAGCACAGATACGCAGTATTTT. Protein: CSARDRLAGSTDTQYF.

There are a few counts of this clonotype. V and J are TRBV11-2 and TRBJ2-5, with a possible D match to TRBD1 (5 bases). This CDR3 region has 14 residues. V lost 5 bases, J lost 2 bases, and 12 bases lay in between. Per the germline V gene, CDR1 is SGHAT and CDR2 is FQNNGV. CDR3 DNA: TGTGCCAGCAGCCCTGGACAAGCACAAGAGACCCAGTACTTC. This codes for CASSPGQAQETQYF.

The chain links TRBV5-1 to TRBJ2-5, with TRBD1 matching 10 bases. This CDR3 has 15 residues. Germline CDR1 and CDR2: SGHRS and YFSETQ. Unmatched junction bases numbered 7, after V lost 4 bases and J lost 4 bases. CDR3 sequence: CASSRDRGDLETQYF. For the CDR3, the DNA is TGCGCCAGCAGCAGGGACAGGGGCGACTTAGAGACCCAGTACTTC.

This chain connects TRBV6-1 to TRBJ1-2; no firm D call. The length of the CDR3 is 13 residues. CDR1 is MNHNS and CDR2 is SASEGT in the germline V gene. With 6 bases removed from V and 7 bases from J, the gap between germline ends came to 15 bases. The CDR3 DNA is TGTGCCAGCAGACCCCCAGAAAACCGTGGCTACACCTTC. Amino acids: CASRPPENRGYTF.

In DNA form, the CDR3 reads TGTGCCAGCCCAAGTCGGACAGGCCCTTTGTGGGGCAATCAGCCCCAGCATTTT. It yields the protein CASPSRTGPLWGNQPQHF. The chain uses TRBV5-4 and TRBJ1-5; TRBD1 aligns across 7 bases. The trim removed 7 bases at V and 2 bases at J, leaving 18 bases unmatched. Looked up from germline, CDR1 is SGHNT and CDR2 is YYREEE (reference sequence). The CDR3 sequence is 18 residues long.

The V gene is TRBV15, the J gene TRBJ2-3; TRBD2 matches at 7 bases. The CDR3 is 14 residues long. V shed 1 base, J shed 7 bases, and the junction held 5 bases outside the gene matches. Germline CDR1 and CDR2: LNHNV and YYDKDF (reference sequence). In DNA form, the CDR3 reads TGTGCCACCAGCAGAGGGGGGGAGGGTAATACGCAGTATTTT. Protein product: CATSRGGEGNTQYF.

A single count supports this clonotype. The chain is built from TRBV7-6 and TRBJ2-3, with D hard to call. From germline, CDR1 is SGHVS and CDR2 FNYEAQ. The CDR3 covers 12 residues. Trimming left V 4 bases short and J 6 bases short, with 8 bases between. For the CDR3, the DNA is TGTGCCAGCAGCTACCCTCTGGATACGCAGTATTTT. Residues: CASSYPLDTQYF. The whole variable domain, remainder taken from reference TRBV7-6 and TRBJ2-3, is GAGVSQSPRYKVTKRGQDVALRCDPISGHVSLYWYRQALGQGPEFLTYFNYEAQQDKSGLPNDRFSAERPEGSISTLTIQRTEQRDSAMYRCASSYPLDTQYFGPGTRLTVL.

The CDR3 sequence: CASSRRSGLPDTQYF. Written as DNA, the CDR3 is TGTGCCAGCAGCCGACGTAGCGGGCTTCCAGATACGCAGTATTTT. The chain links TRBV7-2 to TRBJ2-3; 7 bases are shared with TRBD2. Trimming took 5 bases from V and 4 from J; bases not matched to a gene: 9. There are 15 residues in the CDR3. The germline V gene encodes CDR1 SGHTA and CDR2 FQGNSA.

The chain joins TRBV4-3 to TRBJ2-6; TRBD2 is a possible D gene (6 bases). The CDR3 has 19 amino acids. Per the germline V gene, CDR1 is LGHNA and CDR2 is YSLEER. Trimming removed 1 base from V and 0 bases from J, with 16 bases in between. This CDR3 is CASSQAARGPGSGANVLTF. CDR3 sequence (DNA): TGCGCCAGCAGCCAAGCGGCGCGGGGCCCCGGCTCTGGGGCCAACGTCCTGACTTTC.

The J gene is TRBJ1-4, the V gene TRBV10-3; D unclear. Germline V gene lookup returns CDR1 ENHRY and CDR2 SYGVKD. The germline V and J ends were trimmed by 2 bases and 11 bases, with 15 bases remaining between them. The CDR3 totals 14 residues. CDR3 sequence reads: CAISEPTSGSKLFF. As DNA, the CDR3 is TGTGCCATCAGTGAGCCCACAAGCGGTAGCAAACTGTTTTTT.

The V call is TRBV7-2, the J call TRBJ2-3; the match to TRBD2 covers 8 bases. The CDR3 covers 18 residues. Germline values: CDR1 SGHTA, CDR2 FQGNSA. V shed 4 bases, J shed 2 bases, and the junction held 14 bases outside the gene matches. CDR3 nucleotides: TGTGCCAGCAGCTCCCCCAGACGTCCGGGGGGGTCCACAGATACGCAGTATTTT. It translates to CASSSPRRPGGSTDTQYF.

The rearrangement links TRBV5-4 to TRBJ2-6; TRBD1 matches 8 bases. V shed 0 bases, J shed 2 bases, and the junction held 7 bases outside the gene matches. The CDR3 consists of 18 residues. Germline-derived CDR1 and CDR2 are SGHNT and YYREEE (reference sequence). The CDR3 nucleotides read TGTGCCAGCAGCTTGGGGGACAGGTTCTGGGCTGGGGCCAACGTCCTGACTTTC. Translated: CASSLGDRFWAGANVLTF.

This clonotype has only a few counts. The CDR3 sequence is CASNRGQAYNEQFF. As DNA, the CDR3 is TGTGCCAGCAATCGGGGACAGGCGTACAATGAGCAGTTCTTC. V gene TRBV27 combines with J gene TRBJ2-1; TRBD1 matches at 8 bases. The V segment lost 7 bases and the J segment 4 bases; nucleotides outside the gene matches: 6. The germline V gene has CDR1 MNHEY and CDR2 SMNVEV (reference sequence). CDR3 length: 14 amino acids.

This clonotype was observed a handful of times. The chain employs TRBV21-1 and TRBJ2-5. TRBV21-1 is shown as a pseudogene. The CDR3 loop spans 12 amino acids. CDR3 loop: CASSKSRETQYF. CDR3 in DNA: TGTGCCAGCAGCAAAAGTAGAGAGACCCAGTACTTC.

The chain has TRBV7-9 and TRBJ2-1, with TRBD2 identical over 11 bases. In germline, CDR1 is SEHNR, CDR2 FQNEAQ (reference sequence). The CDR3 loop spans 17 amino acids. Trimming took 1 base from V and 8 from J; bases not matched to a gene: 10. CDR3 loop: CASSLGLAGGSGYEQFF. DNA for the CDR3: TGTGCCAGCAGCTTAGGCTTAGCGGGGGGGTCAGGCTATGAGCAGTTCTTC. The full variable domain, rest sourced from reference TRBV7-9 and TRBJ2-1, is DTGVSQNPRHKITKRGQNVTFRCDPISEHNRLYWYRQTLGQGPEFLTYFQNEAQLEKSRLLSDRFSAERPKGSFSTLEIQRTEQGDSAMYLCASSLGLAGGSGYEQFFGPGTRLTVL.

In its sample, this clonotype was seen a few times. The chain joins TRBV7-2 to TRBJ1-2; D unclear. Trimming removed 5 bases from V and 5 bases from J, with 12 bases in between. The CDR3 runs to 13 residues. CDR1 SGHTA and CDR2 FQGNSA come from the germline V gene. The CDR3 DNA reads TGTGCCAGCAGCCCTGGCGGTCCTTATGGCTACACCTTC. As protein: CASSPGGPYGYTF.

The rearrangement links TRBV24-1 to TRBJ2-5; 8 bases are shared with TRBD2. V was clipped by 10 bases and J by 5 bases; unmatched bases: 11. Germline CDR1 is KGHDR and CDR2 is SFDVKD. There are 14 residues in the CDR3. CDR3: CATAGGGLSETQYF. CDR3 DNA: TGTGCCACGGCTGGCGGGGGGCTTTCGGAGACCCAGTACTTC.